The T cell receptor beta chain under discussion was sequenced for a study of T cells expressing NK-cell markers. Study background: The authors derived TCR beta repertoires from sorted CD3+CD56+NKG2C+, CD3+CD56+NKG2C- and CD3+CD56-NKG2C+ T cells. Whole-study findings and limits: A few donors' CD3+CD56-NKG2C+ cells were dominated by the same clonotypes. Top CD8+ clonotypes included the dominant CD3+CD56+NKG2C+ clonotypes in roughly 6 donors.

About this clonotype itself: Its target is not known.

CDR3 length: 14 residues. Germline CDR1 DFQATT, CDR2 SNEGSKA (reference sequence). The authors generated TCR beta cDNA through 5'RACE template switching with UMIs. With the 5' RACE reads reprocessed, TCRdb shows one record per CDR3 protein and no DNA. The sample table sets out 200,000 to 300,000 distinct CDR3 sequences. The chain carries TRBV20-1 and TRBJ2-3. Sequenced: blood T cells: a sorted CD56 or NKG2C T cell subset, CD4+ or CD8+ T cells, or bulk PBMC T cells (not recorded which). The TCR originated in a woman between 18 and 70 years old in good health. This CDR3 is CSAQQSGSTDTQYF.